The rows below give T cell receptor beta chains drawn from one sample of a study of blood T cell repertoires in COVID-19. Measured with immunoSEQ multiplex PCR; TCRdb has only the in-frame clones, and not every one. The sample has 200,000 to 250,000 clones; 65% to 90% are singletons. Sequenced sample: peripheral blood. These receptors were taken from a man between 50 and 59 years old with COVID-19, enrolled during active disease. Both conserved end residues are part of each CDR3. Each record gives: V gene, J gene, clone size, D gene, CDR3 DNA, CDR3 protein. D genes are given only for firm matches. The size entry is marked missing in some rows and otherwise reads once, few, many or a size class.

TRBV6-2/TRBV6-3	TRBJ2-1	-	-	TGTGCCAGCAGTCTAGAGATGAACAATGAGCAGTTCTTC	CASSLEMNNEQFF
TRBV4-3	TRBJ1-5	once	-	TGCGCCAGCAGCCAAGACCTCAATCAGCCCCAGCATTTT	CASSQDLNQPQHF
TRBV30	TRBJ1-6	-	-	TGTGCCTGGAGACCACAGGGTCGGATCAATTCACCCCTCCACTTT	CAWRPQGRINSPLHF
TRBV29-1	TRBJ2-1	-	-	TGCAGCGCCTCCCTCAATGAGCAGTTCTTC	CSASLNEQFF
TRBV15	TRBJ2-3	-	-	TGTGCCACCAGCAGAGGGACCACGGGGGGCACAGATACGCAGTATTTT	CATSRGTTGGTDTQYF
TRBV4-3	TRBJ1-5	-	TRBD1	TGCGCCAGCAGCCAAGATCCCCTGACAGGGGAAAGTCAGCCCCAGCATTTT	CASSQDPLTGESQPQHF
TRBV6-1	TRBJ1-4	-	-	TGTGCCAGCAGTGAAAATCTAGGGGCTCTCATTAATGAAAAACTGTTTTTT	CASSENLGALINEKLFF
TRBV13	TRBJ2-5	-	TRBD1	TGTGCCAGCAGCTTAGGCGGGTATCCGGGACAGGGACAAGAGACCCAGTACTTC	CASSLGGYPGQGQETQYF
TRBV3-1/TRBV3-2	TRBJ1-5	-	-	TGTGCCAGCAGCCAAGATGCAGGGCGTAATCAGCCCCAGCATTTT	CASSQDAGRNQPQHF
TRBV2	TRBJ2-3	once	TRBD2	TGTGCCAGCAGTGGGAGGTCCTTAGCGGGGGGGAGGACAGATACGCAGTATTTT	CASSGRSLAGGRTDTQYF
TRBV7-9	TRBJ2-2	-	TRBD2	TGTGCCAGCAGCCTGACCGGGACTAGCGGGCCGAACACCGGGGAGCTGTTTTTT	CASSLTGTSGPNTGELFF
TRBV2	TRBJ2-5	-	-	TGTGCCAGCAGTGGGGCGGGGGCCCCTGGCCAAGAGACCCAGTACTTC	CASSGAGAPGQETQYF
TRBV7-8	TRBJ2-1	-	TRBD2	TGTGCCAGCAGCCCCCGCCTAGCGGGGATCTACAATGAGCAGTTCTTC	CASSPRLAGIYNEQFF
TRBV6-6	TRBJ2-5	-	TRBD2	TGTGCCAGCAGCGACCCGGGGGGGCAGCAAGAGACCCAGTACTTC	CASSDPGGQQETQYF
TRBV6-2/TRBV6-3	TRBJ1-6	-	-	TGTGCCAGCAGTTACTCTCGTCAGGGGTATTCACCCCTCCACTTT	CASSYSRQGYSPLHF
TRBV6-2/TRBV6-3	TRBJ1-1	-	-	TGTGCCAGCAGTTACTACCAGGTGCACACTGAAGCTTTCTTT	CASSYYQVHTEAFF
TRBV7-9	TRBJ1-1	-	-	TGTGCCAGCAGCTCGCAGGGTCTTGGTGAAGCTTTCTTT	CASSSQGLGEAFF
TRBV6-2/TRBV6-3	TRBJ1-1	-	-	TGTGCCAGCAGTGCCCCGGGGAGGAACACTGAAGCTTTCTTT	CASSAPGRNTEAFF